This T cell receptor beta chain derives from a study of beta chain features in type 1 diabetes. Regarding the study as a whole: The naive, central memory and Treg TCRB repertoires showed an apparent similarity that was greater among patients than among healthy donors.

In its sample, this clone was seen a few times. Its antigen remains unidentified. Researchers reported sorting CD4+ naive, central memory, regulatory and stem cell-like memory cells via CD45RO/CCR7/CD25/CD127/CD95/CD27. The CDR3 contains 12 residues. Sequenced material consisted of expressed TCRB transcripts (all of the isolated RNA was reverse transcribed). Produced via immunoSEQ multiplex PCR; TCRdb's table is partial and in-frame only. The sample lists about 160,000 clones, about 8.1% occurring once. The sequenced material came from central memory CD4+ T cells from blood. V gene TRBV12-2 combines with J gene TRBJ2-1; TRBD2 is the table's D call and was not checked against the DNA. TRBV12-2 is a documented pseudogene. The TCR sequence derives from a man aged 18 to 35 in good health. The CDR3 here is CASRLEAVEQFF. Written as DNA, the CDR3 is TGTGCAAGTCGCTTAGAAGCGGTTGAGCAGTTCTTC.